What follows are 30 T cell receptor beta chains derived from one specimen sequenced in a study of T cell responses to AZD1222 COVID-19 vaccine. TCRdb's copy holds only in-frame clones and misses some; the assay was immunoSEQ multiplex PCR. The data show more than 140,000 clones, 88% seen once. The sequenced sample was peripheral blood, obtained on day 0 of AZD1222 vaccination. The origin of the receptors is an adult in good health.

This clone was observed many times. This sample also contains other DNA sequences that code for the same CDR3. The V call is TRBV30, the J call TRBJ1-3, with D maybe TRBD1 (5 bases). This CDR3 spans 15 amino acids. V lost 2 bases to trimming and J lost 0 bases, with 11 bases between them. Germline V gene sequence: CDR1 GTSNPN, CDR2 SVGIG (reference sequence). The CDR3 DNA reads TGTGCCTGGAGTCGGGACTCCGGCTCTGGAAACACCATATATTTT. Translation gives CAWSRDSGSGNTIYF.

This chain links TRBV7-3 with TRBJ1-2; 12 nucleotides match TRBD1. The germline gives CDR1 SGHTA, CDR2 FQGTGA. The CDR3 is made up of 14 amino acids. V lost 5 bases, J lost 8 bases, and 6 bases stayed unmatched. CDR3 nucleotide sequence: TGTGCCAGCAGCCCCGGGACAGGGGGCGGAGGCTACACCTTC. This gives the protein CASSPGTGGGGYTF. The full variable domain, rest sourced from reference TRBV7-3 and TRBJ1-2, is GAGVSQTPSNKVTEKGKYVELRCDPISGHTALYWYRQSLGQGPEFLIYFQGTGAADDSGLPNDRFFAVRPEGSVSTLKIQRTERGDSAVYLCASSPGTGGGGYTFGSGTRLTVV.

The chain carries TRBV19 and TRBJ1-4, with D possibly matching TRBD1 (6 bases). The CDR3 totals 15 residues. V was pared by 5 bases and J by 8 bases, with 18 bases between. Germline lookup yields CDR1 LNHDA and CDR2 SQIVND (reference sequence). The CDR3: CASSPPAGADEKLFF. The CDR3 DNA is TGTGCCAGTAGTCCCCCGGCAGGGGCCGACGAAAAACTGTTTTTT.

This clone appeared a single time. The V gene is TRBV25-1, the J gene TRBJ1-5; D unclear. From germline, CDR1 is MGHDK and CDR2 SYGVNS. V was pared by 4 bases and J by 0 bases, with 10 bases between. The CDR3 has 15 amino acids. The CDR3 sequence is CASSGVGNSNQPQHF. CDR3 DNA sequence: TGTGCCAGCAGTGGTGTGGGAAATAGCAATCAGCCCCAGCATTTT.

Written as DNA, the CDR3 is TGTGCCAGCAGCAAGGGACTAGCGGGAGGGAGCTCCTACAATGAGCAGTTCTTC. Amino acid sequence: CASSKGLAGGSSYNEQFF. The V call is TRBV14, the J call TRBJ2-1; TRBD2 agrees at 16 bases. The CDR3 consists of 18 residues. J lost 0 bases, V lost 5 bases, and 4 bases had no gene match. The V gene's germline CDR1 is SGHDN and CDR2 FVKESK.

V is TRBV5-6 and J is TRBJ2-6, with D hard to call. V lost 0 bases and J lost 9, with 7 bases in between. The CDR3 loop spans 13 amino acids. CDR1 is SGHDT, CDR2 YYEEEE, per germline. CDR3 loop: CASSLDGGNVLTF. The CDR3 bases are TGTGCCAGCAGCTTGGATGGCGGCAACGTCCTGACTTTC.

V and J are TRBV29-1 and TRBJ2-5; TRBD2 is a possible D gene (6 bases). The CDR3 spans 14 residues. V dropped 4 bases and J dropped 2 bases, with 14 bases sitting between them. Germline CDR1 and CDR2: SQVTM and ANQGSEA. CDR3 nucleotides: TGCAGCGTTGTACTCGGCGGGATACAAGAGACCCAGTACTTC. As protein: CSVVLGGIQETQYF.

This sequence joins TRBV27 and TRBJ1-6; D is unclear. Deletions cut 6 bases from V and 11 bases from J, with 11 bases between. The CDR3 is 12 amino acids. The germline CDR1 and CDR2 sequences are MNHEY and SMNVEV (reference sequence). CDR3 residues: CASSPGSPPLHF. CDR3 nucleotides: TGTGCCAGCAGCCCGGGGAGCCCACCCCTCCACTTT.

J is TRBJ1-2 and V is TRBV6-6; 7 nucleotides line up with TRBD1. Trimming removed 8 bases from V and 8 bases from J; junction bases left unmatched: 8. Germline V gene sequence: CDR1 MNHNY, CDR2 SVGAGI (reference sequence). The CDR3 covers 12 residues. Here the CDR3 DNA reads TGTGCCAGCCAGGGGGTCCAGGGAGGCTACACCTTC. This encodes CASQGVQGGYTF.

The rearrangement uses TRBV2 and TRBJ1-4; the D gene is possibly TRBD1 (5 bases). V lost 7 bases to trimming and J lost 5 bases, with 17 bases between them. Germline assignment: CDR1 SNHLY and CDR2 FYNNEI. The CDR3 length is 15 residues. This CDR3 is CASNVQQASNEKLFF. The CDR3 nucleotides read TGTGCCAGCAATGTTCAACAGGCGTCAAATGAAAAACTGTTTTTT.

This clone was seen once. The CDR3 reads CASSFGRDGIYEQYF. The CDR3 DNA reads as TGCGCCAGCAGCTTTGGACGGGACGGGATCTACGAGCAGTACTTC. V and J are TRBV5-1 and TRBJ2-7, with D tentatively TRBD1 or TRBD2 (5 bases each). The CDR3 consists of 15 residues. Germline V gives CDR1 SGHRS, CDR2 YFSETQ. Trimming took off 2 bases at V and 3 bases at J, with 15 bases between the two ends.

The chain is built from TRBV30 and TRBJ2-6; 8 nucleotides match TRBD1. The CDR3 sequence is 16 residues long. V shed 8 bases, J shed 0 bases, and the junction held 9 bases outside the gene matches. From germline, CDR1 is GTSNPN and CDR2 SVGIG (reference sequence). The CDR3 here is CALFRDRSSGANVLTF. CDR3 coding DNA: TGTGCCCTTTTCCGGGACAGGAGCTCTGGGGCCAACGTCCTGACTTTC. The complete variable domain, with remaining parts taken from reference TRBV30 and TRBJ2-6, reads SQTIHQWPATLVQPVGSPLSLECTVEGTSNPNLYWYRQAAGRGLQLLFYSVGIGQISSEVPQNLSASRPQDRQFILSSKKLLLSDSGFYLCALFRDRSSGANVLTFGAGSRLTVL.

This chain links TRBV10-2 with TRBJ1-5, with D possibly TRBD1 on 5 matching bases. The CDR3 loop spans 13 amino acids. Germline-derived CDR1 and CDR2 are WSHSY and SAAADI. Between the trimmed V and J ends, which lost 3 bases and 9 bases, there was a span of 12 bases. The CDR3: CASSDEQVAPQHF. CDR3 bases: TGCGCCAGCAGTGACGAACAGGTCGCGCCCCAGCATTTT.

V and J are TRBV28 and TRBJ1-4; D call uncertain. Germline loops: CDR1 MDHEN, CDR2 SYDVKM. The CDR3 extends over 11 amino acids. The ends were cut back, 5 bases at V and 7 bases at J, with 5 bases in the middle. DNA of the CDR3: TGTGCCAGCAGTCCCTTTGAAAAACTGTTTTTT. Its protein product is CASSPFEKLFF.

The chain recombines TRBV15 with TRBJ2-5; no reliable D call. V lost 3 bases and J 4 bases, leaving 9 bases between the germline ends. There are 13 residues in the CDR3. CDR1 is LNHNV, CDR2 YYDKDF, per germline (reference sequence). CDR3 DNA: TGTGCCACCAGCAGTCCCGTCGCAGAGACCCAGTACTTC. Its protein product is CATSSPVAETQYF.

V is TRBV6-2 or TRBV6-3 and J is TRBJ2-5; TRBD2 matches at 11 bases. This CDR3 is built from 15 residues. The V gene end was trimmed by 2 bases and the J gene end by 4 bases; junction bases not matched to a gene: 3. Germline CDR1 is MNHEY and CDR2 is SVGEGT. In nucleotides, the CDR3 is TGTGCCAGCAGTTACGCTGGACTAGCGGGAGAGACCCAGTACTTC. It encodes CASSYAGLAGETQYF.

This chain joins TRBV27 and TRBJ1-5, with D perhaps matching TRBD1 (6 bases). The CDR3 extends over 15 amino acids. Germline V gene sequence: CDR1 MNHEY, CDR2 SMNVEV (reference sequence). Trimming shortened V by 3 bases and J by 3 bases, and 12 bases separated the two germline ends. CDR3: CASSLSGTLNQPQHF. The DNA for the CDR3 is TGTGCCAGCAGTTTGTCCGGGACACTCAATCAGCCCCAGCATTTT.

The CDR3 DNA is TGCAGCGTTGAAGCCGGGCCAGCCGAAAGCTCCGAGCAGTACTTC. Translating it yields CSVEAGPAESSEQYF. The genes are TRBV29-1 and TRBJ2-7; no clear D. The germline V and J ends were trimmed by 1 base and 6 bases, with 19 bases remaining between them. The germline CDR1 and CDR2 sequences are SQVTM and ANQGSEA. The length of the CDR3 is 15 residues.

This clone appeared once. J is TRBJ1-1 and V is TRBV28; maybe TRBD1 (5 bases). Between the trimmed V and J ends, which lost 5 bases and 4 bases, there was a span of 11 bases. Germline CDR1 MDHEN, CDR2 SYDVKM. The CDR3 contains 13 residues. The DNA for the CDR3 is TGTGCCAGCAGTCGAGGGGTCGGCACTGAAGCTTTCTTT. As protein: CASSRGVGTEAFF.

This clone has a handful of counts. The chain recombines TRBV6-5 with TRBJ2-2; 9 nucleotides align to TRBD2. Trimming took 3 bases from V and 4 from J; bases not matched to a gene: 6. The CDR3 runs to 16 residues. Germline CDR1 and CDR2: MNHEY and SVGAGI. The CDR3 loop is CASSYFSGSGTGELFF. In nucleotides, the CDR3 is TGTGCCAGCAGTTATTTTAGCGGGAGTGGCACCGGGGAGCTGTTTTTT.

The rearrangement uses TRBV3-1 (or the pseudogene TRBV3-2) and TRBJ2-1; perhaps TRBD2 as D (5 bases). Trimming pared 4 bases from V and 15 bases from J, leaving 16 bases between. Looked up from germline, CDR1 is LGHDT and CDR2 is YNNKEL (reference sequence). This CDR3 is 12 amino acids long. Written as DNA, the CDR3 is TGTGCCAGCAGCCCGCCCCGTCGGGATCTGTTCTTC. It translates to CASSPPRRDLFF.

The table lists this clone with a few counts. The chain carries TRBV30 and TRBJ2-7, with 9 bases fitting TRBD1. In germline, CDR1 is GTSNPN, CDR2 SVGIG (reference sequence). The CDR3 has 14 residues. Trimming cost V 2 bases and J 5 bases; bases outside gene matches: 7. CDR3 amino acids: CAWSSHRGRHEQYF. CDR3 DNA: TGTGCCTGGAGTTCCCACAGGGGGCGACACGAGCAGTACTTC.

The genes are TRBV4-3 and TRBJ1-2; D is unresolved. The CDR3 is 15 amino acids. CDR1 and CDR2 from the germline V gene are LGHNA and YSLEER. V was trimmed by 2 bases and J by 0 bases, leaving 10 bases between them. CDR3 protein: CASSQSSTANYGYTF. DNA of the CDR3: TGCGCCAGCAGCCAATCTTCCACAGCTAACTATGGCTACACCTTC.

The chain links TRBV24-1 to TRBJ2-5; 7 bases align to TRBD2. J was trimmed by 5 bases and V by 5 bases; bases with no gene match: 10. The CDR3 covers 15 residues. Looked up from germline, CDR1 is KGHDR and CDR2 is SFDVKD. The DNA for the CDR3 is TGTGCCACCAGTGCCCCTGCGGGAGCCTTTGAGACCCAGTACTTC. This encodes CATSAPAGAFETQYF.

V is TRBV13 and J is TRBJ1-1; TRBD1 matches 7 bases. In germline, CDR1 is PRHDT, CDR2 FYEKMQ (reference sequence). J gave up 10 bases and V 5 bases, and 4 bases lay outside the gene matches. This CDR3 is 11 amino acids long. This CDR3 is CASSLDRVAFF. The CDR3 nucleotides read TGTGCCAGCAGCCTTGACAGGGTAGCTTTCTTT.

V usage is TRBV18 and J usage is TRBJ2-1, with D perhaps TRBD2 (6 bases). Trimming took 3 bases from V and 6 from J, leaving 18 bases between them. The V gene's germline CDR1 is KGHSH and CDR2 LQKENI. The CDR3 has 16 residues. For the CDR3, the DNA is TGTGCCAGCTCACCGCCGTCTCGCGGCGGGACCAATGAGCAGTTCTTC. Encoded protein: CASSPPSRGGTNEQFF.

This clone was observed once. V usage is TRBV5-1 and J usage is TRBJ1-1, with D possibly TRBD1 on 5 matching bases. Germline V gives CDR1 SGHRS, CDR2 YFSETQ. Trimming took 0 bases from V and 3 from J, leaving 15 bases between them. The CDR3 loop spans 16 amino acids. DNA for the CDR3: TGCGCCAGCAGCTTGGACGGGCGGGCAGGGTACACTGAAGCTTTCTTT. The encoded protein is CASSLDGRAGYTEAFF. The complete variable domain, with remaining parts taken from reference TRBV5-1 and TRBJ1-1, reads KAGVTQTPRYLIKTRGQQVTLSCSPISGHRSVSWYQQTPGQGLQFLFEYFSETQRNKGNFPGRFSGRQFSNSRSEMNVSTLELGDSALYLCASSLDGRAGYTEAFFGQGTRLTVV.

The V call is TRBV19, the J call TRBJ2-7; 10 bases fit TRBD2. Germline CDR1 and CDR2: LNHDA and SQIVND (reference sequence). The CDR3 sequence is 16 residues long. V lost 5 bases to trimming and J lost 6 bases; unmatched junction nucleotides: 13. CDR3 region: CASSDLGASGRLEQYF. The CDR3 DNA reads as TGTGCCAGTAGTGATCTCGGGGCTAGCGGGAGACTCGAGCAGTACTTC.

This sequence joins TRBV2 and TRBJ2-3, with D possibly TRBD1 on 7 matching bases. CDR3 size: 15 residues. Trimming pared 5 bases from V and 4 bases from J, leaving 16 bases between. CDR1 is SNHLY and CDR2 is FYNNEI in the germline V gene. DNA for the CDR3: TGTGCCAGCAGTATCCGGCAGGGGGGCGCAGATACGCAGTATTTT. This translates into CASSIRQGGADTQYF.

V is TRBV7-3 and J is TRBJ2-2; no clear D. The CDR3 is 13 amino acids. Germline-derived CDR1 and CDR2 are SGHTA and FQGTGA. V was pared by 2 bases and J by 4 bases, with 5 bases between. CDR3 coding DNA: TGTGCCAGCAGCTTATCCAGCACCGGGGAGCTGTTTTTT. It codes for CASSLSSTGELFF.